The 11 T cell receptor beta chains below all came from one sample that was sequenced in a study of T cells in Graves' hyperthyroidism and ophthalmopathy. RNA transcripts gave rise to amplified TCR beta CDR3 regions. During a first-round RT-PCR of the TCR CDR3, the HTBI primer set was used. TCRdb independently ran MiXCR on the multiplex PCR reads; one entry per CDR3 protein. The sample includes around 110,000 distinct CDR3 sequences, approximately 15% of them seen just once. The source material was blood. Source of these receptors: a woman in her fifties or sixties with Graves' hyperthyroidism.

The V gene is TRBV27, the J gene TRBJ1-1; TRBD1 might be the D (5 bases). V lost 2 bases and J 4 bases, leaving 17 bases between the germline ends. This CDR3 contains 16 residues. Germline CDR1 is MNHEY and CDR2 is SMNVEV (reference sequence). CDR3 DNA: TGTGCCAGCAGTTTAGTAAGTGGCAGGGTTGGCACTGAAGCTTTCTTT. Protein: CASSLVSGRVGTEAFF.

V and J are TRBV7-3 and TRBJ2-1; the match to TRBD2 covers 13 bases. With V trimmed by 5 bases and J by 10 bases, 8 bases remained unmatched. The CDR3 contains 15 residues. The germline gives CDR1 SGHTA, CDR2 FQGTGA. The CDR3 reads CASSLGLAGVGEQFF. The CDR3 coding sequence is TGTGCCAGCAGCCTTGGACTAGCGGGGGTTGGAGAGCAGTTCTTC.

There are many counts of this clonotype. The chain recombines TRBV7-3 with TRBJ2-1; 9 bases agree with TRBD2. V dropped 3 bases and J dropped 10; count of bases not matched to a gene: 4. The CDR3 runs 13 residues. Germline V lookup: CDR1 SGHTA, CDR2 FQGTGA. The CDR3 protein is CASSLGLAGEQFF. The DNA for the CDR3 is TGTGCCAGCAGCTTGGGACTAGCTGGGGAGCAGTTCTTC.

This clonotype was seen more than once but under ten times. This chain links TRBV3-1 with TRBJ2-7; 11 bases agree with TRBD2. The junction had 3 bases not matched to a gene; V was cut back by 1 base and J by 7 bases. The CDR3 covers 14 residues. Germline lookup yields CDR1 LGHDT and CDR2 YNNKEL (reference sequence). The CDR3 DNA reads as TGTGCCAGCAGCCAAGGACTAGCGGGAAGGGAGCAGTACGTC. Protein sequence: CASSQGLAGREQYV.

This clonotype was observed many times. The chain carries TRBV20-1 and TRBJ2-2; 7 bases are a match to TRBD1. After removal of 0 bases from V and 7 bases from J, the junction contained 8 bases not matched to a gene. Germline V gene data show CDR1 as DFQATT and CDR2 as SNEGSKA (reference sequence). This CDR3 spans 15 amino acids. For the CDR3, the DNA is TGCAGTGCTAGAGATGGCGACAGGGATGTCGGGGAGCTGTTTTTT. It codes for CSARDGDRDVGELFF.

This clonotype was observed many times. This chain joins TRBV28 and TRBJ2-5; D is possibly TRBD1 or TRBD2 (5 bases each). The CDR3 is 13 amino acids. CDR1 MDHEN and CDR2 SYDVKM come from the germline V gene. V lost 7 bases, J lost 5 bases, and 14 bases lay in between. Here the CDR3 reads CASITPGAETQYF. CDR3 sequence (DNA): TGTGCCAGCATCACCCCCGGGGCTGAGACCCAGTACTTC.

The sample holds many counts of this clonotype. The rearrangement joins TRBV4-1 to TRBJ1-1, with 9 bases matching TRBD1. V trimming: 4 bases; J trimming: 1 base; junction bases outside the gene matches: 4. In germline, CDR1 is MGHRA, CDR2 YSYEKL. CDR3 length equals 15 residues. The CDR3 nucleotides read TGCGCCAGCAGCCGAGGACAGGGGACGAACACTGAAGCTTTCTTT. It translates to CASSRGQGTNTEAFF.

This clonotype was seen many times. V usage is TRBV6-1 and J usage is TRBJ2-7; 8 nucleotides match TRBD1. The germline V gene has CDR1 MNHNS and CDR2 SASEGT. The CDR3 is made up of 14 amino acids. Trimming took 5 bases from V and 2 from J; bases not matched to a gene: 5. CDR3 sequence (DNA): TGTGCCAGCAGTTGGGGACAGGTGGCCTACGAGCAGTACTTC. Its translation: CASSWGQVAYEQYF.

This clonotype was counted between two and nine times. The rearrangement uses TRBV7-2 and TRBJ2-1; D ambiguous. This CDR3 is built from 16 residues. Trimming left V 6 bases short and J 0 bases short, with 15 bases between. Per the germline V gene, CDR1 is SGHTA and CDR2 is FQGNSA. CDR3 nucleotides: TGTGCCAGCAGTAGAGATGTATATAGCTCCTACAATGAGCAGTTCTTC. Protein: CASSRDVYSSYNEQFF.

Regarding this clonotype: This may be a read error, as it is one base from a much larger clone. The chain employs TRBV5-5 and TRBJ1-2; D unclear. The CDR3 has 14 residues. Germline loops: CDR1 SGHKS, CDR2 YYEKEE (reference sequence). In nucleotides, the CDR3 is TGTGCCAGCAGCTTCAGCTGGGGTAACTATGACTACACCTTC. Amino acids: CASSFSWGNYDYTF.

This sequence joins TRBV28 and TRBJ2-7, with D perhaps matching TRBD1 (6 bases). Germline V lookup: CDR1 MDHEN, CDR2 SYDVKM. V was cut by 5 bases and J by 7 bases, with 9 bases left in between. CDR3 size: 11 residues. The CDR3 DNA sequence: TGTGCCAGCAGTGGGGGCAGTGAGCAGTACTTC. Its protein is CASSGGSEQYF.